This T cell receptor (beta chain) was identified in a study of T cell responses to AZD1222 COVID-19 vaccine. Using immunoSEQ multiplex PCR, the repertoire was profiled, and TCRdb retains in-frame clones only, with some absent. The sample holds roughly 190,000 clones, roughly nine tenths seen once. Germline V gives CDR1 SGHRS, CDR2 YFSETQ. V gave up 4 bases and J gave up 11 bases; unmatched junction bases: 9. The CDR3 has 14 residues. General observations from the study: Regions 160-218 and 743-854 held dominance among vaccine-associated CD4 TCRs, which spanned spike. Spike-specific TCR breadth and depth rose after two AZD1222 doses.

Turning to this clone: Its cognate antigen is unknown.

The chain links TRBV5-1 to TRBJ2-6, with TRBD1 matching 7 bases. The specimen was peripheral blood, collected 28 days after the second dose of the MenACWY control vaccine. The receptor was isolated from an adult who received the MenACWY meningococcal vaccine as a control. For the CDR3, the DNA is TGCGCCAGCAGCGTAAGGACAGGCCCGGACGTCCTGACTTTC. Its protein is CASSVRTGPDVLTF.